A selection of T cell receptor beta chains follows, all from one sample in a study of OX40 agonist ivuxolimab in advanced cancers. Assay used: immunoSEQ multiplex PCR; TCRdb lists only in-frame clones, some missing. The sample holds 58,000 or so clones, approximately 89% seen once. Sequencing was performed on CD4+ or CD8+ T cells sorted from blood, taken in a trial of the OX40 agonist ivuxolimab. The receptors here all came from an adult with an advanced solid tumor such as melanoma, head and neck, liver or kidney cancer. CDR3s include the opening cysteine and the closing phenylalanine or tryptophan. The D gene is left open where the match is weak. Not every row has a clone size; where given, it reads once, few, many or a size class.

D gene: NA
clone size: NA
J gene: TRBJ2-7
V gene: TRBV7-9
CDR3 protein: CASSLGSRDEQYF
CDR3 DNA: TGTGCCAGCAGCTTGGGGTCCAGGGACGAGCAGTACTTC

D gene: NA
clone size: NA
J gene: TRBJ1-3
V gene: TRBV10-3
CDR3 protein: CATWEQPSGNTIYF
CDR3 DNA: TGTGCCACCTGGGAGCAACCATCTGGAAACACCATATATTTT

D gene: NA
clone size: NA
J gene: TRBJ2-3
V gene: TRBV2
CDR3 protein: CASSEPPPTDTQYF
CDR3 DNA: TGTGCCAGCAGTGAACCCCCCCCCACAGATACGCAGTATTTT

D gene: TRBD2
clone size: NA
J gene: TRBJ2-7
V gene: TRBV29-1
CDR3 protein: CSVELAGPTSYEQYF
CDR3 DNA: TGCAGCGTTGAGCTAGCGGGACCTACCTCCTACGAGCAGTACTTC

D gene: TRBD1
clone size: NA
J gene: TRBJ1-4
V gene: TRBV30
CDR3 protein: CAWSIFRQGMEKLFF
CDR3 DNA: TGTGCCTGGAGTATATTCCGACAGGGCATGGAGAAACTGTTTTTT

D gene: NA
clone size: NA
J gene: TRBJ2-2
V gene: TRBV15
CDR3 protein: CATSFLSGELFF
CDR3 DNA: TGTGCCACCAGCTTCCTGTCTGGGGAGCTGTTTTTT

D gene: NA
clone size: NA
J gene: TRBJ2-7
V gene: TRBV9
CDR3 protein: CASSPRWSGPYEQYF
CDR3 DNA: TGTGCCAGCAGCCCCCGCTGGAGCGGACCCTACGAGCAGTACTTC

D gene: TRBD2
clone size: NA
J gene: TRBJ2-5
V gene: TRBV5-1
CDR3 protein: CASSPTSGAEETQYF
CDR3 DNA: TGCGCCAGCAGCCCGACTAGCGGTGCTGAAGAGACCCAGTACTTC

D gene: NA
clone size: NA
J gene: TRBJ2-7
V gene: TRBV5-4
CDR3 protein: CASSSTGPSRYEQYF
CDR3 DNA: TGTGCCAGCAGCAGCACGGGACCCTCCCGATACGAGCAGTACTTC

D gene: TRBD2
clone size: NA
J gene: TRBJ2-7
V gene: TRBV10-1
CDR3 protein: CASSEINRLAVIYEQYF
CDR3 DNA: TGCGCCAGCAGTGAGATTAATAGACTAGCGGTGATCTACGAGCAGTACTTC

D gene: NA
clone size: medium-sized
J gene: TRBJ1-5
V gene: TRBV27
CDR3 protein: CASSNLQGQPQHF
CDR3 DNA: TGTGCCAGCAGTAATCTACAGGGACAGCCCCAGCATTTT

D gene: NA
clone size: NA
J gene: TRBJ1-4
V gene: TRBV30
CDR3 protein: CAWSTGLGNEKLFF
CDR3 DNA: TGTGCCTGGAGTACGGGACTGGGTAATGAAAAACTGTTTTTT

D gene: TRBD2
clone size: NA
J gene: TRBJ2-7
V gene: TRBV5-8
CDR3 protein: CASSSTSGRLSLTPSYEQYF
CDR3 DNA: TGTGCCAGCAGCTCCACTAGCGGGAGGCTCTCTCTTACGCCCTCCTACGAGCAGTACTTC

D gene: NA
clone size: NA
J gene: TRBJ2-1
V gene: TRBV7-9
CDR3 protein: CASSLGKRSWFF
CDR3 DNA: TGTGCCAGCAGCTTAGGAAAGAGAAGTTGGTTCTTC

D gene: NA
clone size: few
J gene: TRBJ1-6
V gene: TRBV4-1
CDR3 protein: CASSQVLGDSPLHF
CDR3 DNA: TGCGCCAGCAGCCAAGTCTTGGGGGATTCACCCCTCCACTTT

D gene: TRBD2
clone size: NA
J gene: TRBJ2-1
V gene: TRBV19
CDR3 protein: CASSSRGLAGGTYNEQFF
CDR3 DNA: TGTGCCAGTAGTAGTAGGGGACTAGCGGGAGGTACCTACAATGAGCAGTTCTTC

D gene: TRBD1
clone size: NA
J gene: TRBJ2-7
V gene: TRBV6-6
CDR3 protein: CASSSDRGPYEQYF
CDR3 DNA: TGTGCCAGCAGTTCCGACAGGGGGCCATACGAGCAGTACTTC

D gene: TRBD1
clone size: NA
J gene: TRBJ2-7
V gene: TRBV13
CDR3 protein: CASSPGTGPAEQYF
CDR3 DNA: TGTGCCAGCAGCCCCGGGACAGGGCCAGCCGAGCAGTACTTC

D gene: TRBD1
clone size: NA
J gene: TRBJ2-7
V gene: TRBV5-4
CDR3 protein: CASSGGQVLSGEQYF
CDR3 DNA: TGTGCCAGCAGCGGAGGACAGGTTCTTTCGGGCGAGCAGTACTTC

D gene: TRBD1
clone size: NA
J gene: TRBJ2-5
V gene: TRBV28
CDR3 protein: CASSLTGVVETQYF
CDR3 DNA: TGTGCCAGCAGTCTAACAGGGGTAGTAGAGACCCAGTACTTC

D gene: TRBD1
clone size: NA
J gene: TRBJ1-5
V gene: TRBV4-1
CDR3 protein: CASSHPGTGPSNQPQHF
CDR3 DNA: TGCGCCAGCAGCCATCCCGGGACAGGACCTAGCAATCAGCCCCAGCATTTT

D gene: NA
clone size: few
J gene: TRBJ2-7
V gene: TRBV6-1
CDR3 protein: CATRAASYEQYF
CDR3 DNA: TGTGCCACCCGCGCAGCCTCCTACGAGCAGTACTTC

D gene: NA
clone size: NA
J gene: TRBJ2-7
V gene: TRBV28
CDR3 protein: CASSPARGMANYEQYF
CDR3 DNA: TGTGCCAGCAGTCCAGCCAGGGGAATGGCCAACTACGAGCAGTACTTC

D gene: NA
clone size: NA
J gene: TRBJ2-2
V gene: TRBV25-1
CDR3 protein: CASTSPGRGNTGELFF
CDR3 DNA: TGTGCCAGCACCTCGCCTGGGCGGGGGAACACCGGGGAGCTGTTTTTT

D gene: NA
clone size: NA
J gene: TRBJ2-1
V gene: TRBV6-5
CDR3 protein: CASSYSGGGEQFF
CDR3 DNA: TGTGCCAGCAGTTACTCGGGGGGCGGTGAGCAGTTCTTC